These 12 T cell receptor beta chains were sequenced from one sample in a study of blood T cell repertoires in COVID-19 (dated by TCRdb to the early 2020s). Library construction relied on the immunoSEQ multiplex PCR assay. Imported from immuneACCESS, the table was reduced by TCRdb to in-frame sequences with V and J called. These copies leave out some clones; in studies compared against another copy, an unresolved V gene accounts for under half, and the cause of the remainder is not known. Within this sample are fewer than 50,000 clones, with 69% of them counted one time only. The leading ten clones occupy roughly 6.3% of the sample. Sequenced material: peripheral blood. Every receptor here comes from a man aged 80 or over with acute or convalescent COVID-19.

The CDR3: CASSIAASQPQHF. For the CDR3, the DNA is TGTGCCAGTAGTATAGCTGCGAGTCAGCCCCAGCATTTT. This sequence joins TRBV19 and TRBJ1-5; D uncertain. V lost 1 base, J lost 6 bases, and 7 bases lay in between. This CDR3 has 13 residues. The V gene's germline CDR1 is LNHDA and CDR2 SQIVND (reference sequence).

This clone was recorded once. DNA of the CDR3: TGCGCCAGCAGTCAATCGGGTTTGTGGGGTGTGGTGAAGGGGAGGCACGAGCAGTACTTC. It codes for CASSQSGLWGVVKGRHEQYF. The chain uses TRBV23-1 and TRBJ2-7; TRBD2 might be the D (6 bases). TRBV23-1 is assigned to the ORF class and has an uncertain function. The CDR3 is 20 amino acids. The V and J ends lost 0 bases and 5 bases respectively, with 29 bases between them.

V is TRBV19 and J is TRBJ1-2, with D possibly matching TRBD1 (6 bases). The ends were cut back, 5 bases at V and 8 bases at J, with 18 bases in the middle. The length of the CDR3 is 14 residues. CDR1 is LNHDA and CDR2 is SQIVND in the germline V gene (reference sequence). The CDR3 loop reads CASSARGAKEGYTF. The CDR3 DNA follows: TGTGCCAGTAGTGCCCGGGGGGCTAAGGAGGGCTACACCTTC. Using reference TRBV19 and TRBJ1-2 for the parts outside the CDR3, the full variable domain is DGGITQSPKYLFRKEGQNVTLSCEQNLNHDAMYWYRQDPGQGLRLIYYSQIVNDFQKGDIAEGYSVSREKKESFPLTVTSAQKNPTAFYLCASSARGAKEGYTFGSGTRLTVV.

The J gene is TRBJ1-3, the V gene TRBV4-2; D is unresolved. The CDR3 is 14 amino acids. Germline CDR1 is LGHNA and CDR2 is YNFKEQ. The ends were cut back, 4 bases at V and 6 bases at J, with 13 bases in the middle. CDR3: CASSPLGEPNTIYF. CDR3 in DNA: TGTGCCAGCAGCCCCCTCGGGGAACCAAACACCATATATTTT.

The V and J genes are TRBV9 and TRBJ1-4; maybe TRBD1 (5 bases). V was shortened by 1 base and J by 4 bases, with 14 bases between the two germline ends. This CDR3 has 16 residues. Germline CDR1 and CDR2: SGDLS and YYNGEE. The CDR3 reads CASSVNTGEFNEKLFF. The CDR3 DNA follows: TGTGCCAGCAGCGTAAACACAGGCGAGTTTAATGAAAAACTGTTTTTT.

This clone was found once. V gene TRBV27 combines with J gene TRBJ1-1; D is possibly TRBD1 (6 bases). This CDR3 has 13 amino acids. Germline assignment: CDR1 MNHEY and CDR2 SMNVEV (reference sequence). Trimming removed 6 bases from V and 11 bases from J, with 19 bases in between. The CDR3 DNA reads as TGTGCCAGCAGCCGTGACAGGAGTAGTACGGCTTTCTTT. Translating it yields CASSRDRSSTAFF.

The CDR3 here is CASSLEGREVAYEQYF. The CDR3 coding sequence is TGCGCCAGCAGCTTGGAGGGCAGGGAAGTTGCCTACGAGCAGTACTTC. V usage is TRBV5-1 and J usage is TRBJ2-7, with a possible D match to TRBD1 (5 bases). This CDR3 region has 16 residues. The V end lost 0 bases, the J end lost 2 bases, and 15 bases lay between the germline ends. Germline CDR1 SGHRS, CDR2 YFSETQ. The complete variable domain, with remaining parts taken from reference TRBV5-1 and TRBJ2-7, reads KAGVTQTPRYLIKTRGQQVTLSCSPISGHRSVSWYQQTPGQGLQFLFEYFSETQRNKGNFPGRFSGRQFSNSRSEMNVSTLELGDSALYLCASSLEGREVAYEQYFGPGTRLTVT.

The CDR3 region is CASSLWASGVGYTF. The CDR3, as DNA: TGTGCCAGCAGCTTATGGGCTTCGGGGGTCGGCTACACCTTC. The rearrangement joins TRBV7-2 to TRBJ1-2; weak D call: TRBD1 (5 bases). This CDR3 comprises 14 residues. V was trimmed by 2 bases and J by 8 bases, leaving 15 bases between them. CDR1 is SGHTA, CDR2 FQGNSA, per germline. The whole variable domain, filled in from reference TRBV7-2 and TRBJ1-2, reads GAGVSQSPSNKVTEKGKDVELRCDPISGHTALYWYRQSLGQGLEFLIYFQGNSAPDKSGLPSDRFSAERTGGSVSTLTIQRTQQEDSAVYLCASSLWASGVGYTFGSGTRLTVV.

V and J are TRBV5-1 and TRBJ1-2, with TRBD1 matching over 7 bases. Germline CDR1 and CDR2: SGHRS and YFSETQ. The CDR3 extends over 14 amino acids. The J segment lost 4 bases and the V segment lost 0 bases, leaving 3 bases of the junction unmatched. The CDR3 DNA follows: TGCGCCAGCAGCTTGGTACAGGGGACCTATGGCTACACCTTC. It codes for CASSLVQGTYGYTF.

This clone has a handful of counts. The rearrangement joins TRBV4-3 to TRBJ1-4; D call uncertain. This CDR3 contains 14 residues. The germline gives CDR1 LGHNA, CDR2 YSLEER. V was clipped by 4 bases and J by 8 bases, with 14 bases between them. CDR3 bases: TGCGCCAGCAGCCCCCCCGGTATAGAAGAAAAACTGTTTTTT. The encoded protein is CASSPPGIEEKLFF.

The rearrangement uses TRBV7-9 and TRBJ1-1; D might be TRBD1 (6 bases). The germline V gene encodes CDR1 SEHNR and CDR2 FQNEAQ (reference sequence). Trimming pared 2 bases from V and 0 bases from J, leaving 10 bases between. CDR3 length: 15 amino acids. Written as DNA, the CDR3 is TGTGCCAGCAGCTTACCCGGACAGTTGAACACTGAAGCTTTCTTT. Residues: CASSLPGQLNTEAFF.

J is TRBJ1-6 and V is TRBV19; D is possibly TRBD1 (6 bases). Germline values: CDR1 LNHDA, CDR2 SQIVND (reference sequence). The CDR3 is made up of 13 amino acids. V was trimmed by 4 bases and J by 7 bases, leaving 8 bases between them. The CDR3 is CASSTGENSPLHF. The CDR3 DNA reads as TGTGCCAGTAGTACAGGGGAAAATTCACCCCTCCACTTT.